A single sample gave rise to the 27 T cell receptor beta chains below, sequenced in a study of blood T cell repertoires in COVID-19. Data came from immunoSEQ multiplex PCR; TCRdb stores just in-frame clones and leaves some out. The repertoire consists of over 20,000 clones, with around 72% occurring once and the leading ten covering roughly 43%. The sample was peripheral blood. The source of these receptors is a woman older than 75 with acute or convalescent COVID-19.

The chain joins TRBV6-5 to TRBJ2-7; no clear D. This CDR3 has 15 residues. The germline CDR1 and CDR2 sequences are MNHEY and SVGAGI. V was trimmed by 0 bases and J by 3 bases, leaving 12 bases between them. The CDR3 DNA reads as TGTGCCAGCAGTTACTCTGGAGCTTCCATCTACGAGCAGTACTTC. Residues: CASSYSGASIYEQYF.

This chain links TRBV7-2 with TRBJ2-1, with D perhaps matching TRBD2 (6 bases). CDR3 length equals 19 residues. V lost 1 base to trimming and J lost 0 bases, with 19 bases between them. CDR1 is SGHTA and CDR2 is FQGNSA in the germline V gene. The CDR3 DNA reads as TGTGCCAGCAGCTTAGTCGCAGTCCCTAGCGCCTACTCCTACAATGAGCAGTTCTTC. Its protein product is CASSLVAVPSAYSYNEQFF.

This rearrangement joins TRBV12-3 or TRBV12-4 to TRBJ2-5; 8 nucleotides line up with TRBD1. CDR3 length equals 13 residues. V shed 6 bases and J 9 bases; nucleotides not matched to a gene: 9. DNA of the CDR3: TGTGCCAGCAGCCTGGACAGGGCAACGTCCCAGTACTTC. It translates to CASSLDRATSQYF.

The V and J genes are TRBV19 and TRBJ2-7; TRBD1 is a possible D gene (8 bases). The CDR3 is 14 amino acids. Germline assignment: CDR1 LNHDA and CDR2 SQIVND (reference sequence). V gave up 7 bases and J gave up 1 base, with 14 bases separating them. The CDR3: CASTDRGGSYEQYF. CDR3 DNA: TGTGCCAGTACCGACAGGGGAGGGTCCTACGAGCAGTACTTC.

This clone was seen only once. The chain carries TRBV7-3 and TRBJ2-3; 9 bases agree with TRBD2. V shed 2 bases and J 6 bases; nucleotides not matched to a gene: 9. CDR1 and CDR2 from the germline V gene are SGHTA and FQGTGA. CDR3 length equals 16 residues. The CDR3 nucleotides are TGTGCCAGCAGCTTAGCCCCAGCGGGGGGATCGGATACGCAGTATTTT. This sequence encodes CASSLAPAGGSDTQYF.

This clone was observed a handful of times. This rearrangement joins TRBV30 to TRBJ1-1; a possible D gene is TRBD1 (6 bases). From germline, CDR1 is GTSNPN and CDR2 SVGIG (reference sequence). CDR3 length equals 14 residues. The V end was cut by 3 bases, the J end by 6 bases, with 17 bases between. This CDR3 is CAWRRDRGAPEAFF. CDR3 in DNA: TGTGCCTGGAGACGAGACCGGGGGGCTCCTGAAGCTTTCTTT. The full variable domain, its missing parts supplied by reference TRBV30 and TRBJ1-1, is SQTIHQWPATLVQPVGSPLSLECTVEGTSNPNLYWYRQAAGRGLQLLFYSVGIGQISSEVPQNLSASRPQDRQFILSSKKLLLSDSGFYLCAWRRDRGAPEAFFGQGTRLTVV.

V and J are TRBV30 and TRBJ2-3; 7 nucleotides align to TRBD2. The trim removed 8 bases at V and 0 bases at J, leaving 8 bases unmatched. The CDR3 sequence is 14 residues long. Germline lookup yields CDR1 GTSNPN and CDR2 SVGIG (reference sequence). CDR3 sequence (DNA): TGTGCCGTAGCGACGGGGGGAAGCACAGATACGCAGTATTTT. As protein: CAVATGGSTDTQYF.

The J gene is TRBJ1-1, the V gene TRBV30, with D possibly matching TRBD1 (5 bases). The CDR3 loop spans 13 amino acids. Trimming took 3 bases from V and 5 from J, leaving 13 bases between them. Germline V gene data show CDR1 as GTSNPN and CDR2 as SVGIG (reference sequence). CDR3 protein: CAWRIGVRTEAFF. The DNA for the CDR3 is TGTGCCTGGAGGATAGGGGTGAGGACTGAAGCTTTCTTT.

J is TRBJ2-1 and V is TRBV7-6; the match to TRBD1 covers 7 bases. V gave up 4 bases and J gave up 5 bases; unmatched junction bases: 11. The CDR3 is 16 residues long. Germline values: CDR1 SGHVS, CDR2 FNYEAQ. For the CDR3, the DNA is TGTGCCAGCAGCTCAGGCCTCAGGGGGTTTAACAATGAGCAGTTCTTC. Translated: CASSSGLRGFNNEQFF.

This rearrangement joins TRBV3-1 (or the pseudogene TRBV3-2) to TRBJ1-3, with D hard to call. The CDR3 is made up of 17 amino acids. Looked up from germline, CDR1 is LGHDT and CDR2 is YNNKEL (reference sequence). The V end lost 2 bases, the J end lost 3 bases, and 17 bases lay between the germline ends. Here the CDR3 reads CASSQFFGEYDGNTIYF. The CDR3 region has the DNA TGTGCCAGCAGCCAATTTTTCGGGGAGTATGATGGAAACACCATATATTTT.

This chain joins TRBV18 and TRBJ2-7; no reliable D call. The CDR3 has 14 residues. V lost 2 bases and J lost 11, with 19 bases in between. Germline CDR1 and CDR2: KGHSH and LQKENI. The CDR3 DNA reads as TGTGCCAGCTCACCATCTTACAGCCTACCTATGGAGTACTTC. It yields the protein CASSPSYSLPMEYF. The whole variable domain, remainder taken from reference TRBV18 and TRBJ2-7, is NAGVMQNPRHLVRRRGQEARLRCSPMKGHSHVYWYRQLPEEGLKFMVYLQKENIIDESGMPKERFSAEFPKEGPSILRIQQVVRGDSAAYFCASSPSYSLPMEYFGPGTRLTVT.

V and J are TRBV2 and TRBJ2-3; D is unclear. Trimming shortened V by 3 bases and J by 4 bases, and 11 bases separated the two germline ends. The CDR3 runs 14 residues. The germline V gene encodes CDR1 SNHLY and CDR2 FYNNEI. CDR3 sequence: CASSDLVAADTQYF. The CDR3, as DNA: TGTGCCAGCAGTGATCTGGTGGCAGCAGATACGCAGTATTTT.

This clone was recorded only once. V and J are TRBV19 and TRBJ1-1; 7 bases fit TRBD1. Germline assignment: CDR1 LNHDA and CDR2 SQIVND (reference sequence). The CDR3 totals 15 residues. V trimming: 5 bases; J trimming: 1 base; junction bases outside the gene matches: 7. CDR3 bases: TGTGCCAGTAGTGCTCGACAGGGACAGAACACTGAAGCTTTCTTT. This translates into CASSARQGQNTEAFF.

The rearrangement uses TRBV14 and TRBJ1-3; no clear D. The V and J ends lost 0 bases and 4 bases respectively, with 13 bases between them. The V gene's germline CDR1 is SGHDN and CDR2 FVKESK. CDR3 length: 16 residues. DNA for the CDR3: TGTGCCAGCAGCCAAGAACTGGCGGTCCGCGGAAACACCATATATTTT. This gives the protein CASSQELAVRGNTIYF.

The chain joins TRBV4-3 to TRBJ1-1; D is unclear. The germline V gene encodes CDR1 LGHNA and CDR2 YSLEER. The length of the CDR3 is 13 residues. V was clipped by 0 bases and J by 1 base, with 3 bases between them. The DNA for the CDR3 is TGCGCCAGCAGCCAAGACAGGAACACTGAAGCTTTCTTT. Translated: CASSQDRNTEAFF.

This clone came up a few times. CDR3 protein: CASSDPRGERPPCV. CDR3 DNA sequence: TGTGCCAGCAGCGACCCCCGAGGAGAGCGGCCCCCATGCGTC. The V gene is TRBV5-4, the J gene TRBJ2-7, with D possibly matching TRBD2 (5 bases). Germline assignment: CDR1 SGHNT and CDR2 YYREEE (reference sequence). The CDR3 is made up of 14 amino acids.

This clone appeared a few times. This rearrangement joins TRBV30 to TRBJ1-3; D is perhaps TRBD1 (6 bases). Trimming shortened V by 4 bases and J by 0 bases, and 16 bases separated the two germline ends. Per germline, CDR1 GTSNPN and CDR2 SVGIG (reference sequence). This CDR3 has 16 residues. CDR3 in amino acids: CAWTRTASHSGNTIYF. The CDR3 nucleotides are TGTGCCTGGACTAGGACAGCGTCCCACTCTGGAAACACCATATATTTT.

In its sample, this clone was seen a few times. The CDR3 DNA reads as TGTGCCATCAGTAGGACAGGGGTAATCACTGAAGCTTTCTTT. The encoded protein is CAISRTGVITEAFF. This chain joins TRBV10-3 and TRBJ1-1; TRBD1 matches at 9 bases. The germline V gene has CDR1 ENHRY and CDR2 SYGVKD. The CDR3 has 14 residues. J gave up 4 bases and V 5 bases, and 5 bases lay outside the gene matches.

The CDR3 sequence is CAWSVQGGEGTQYF. CDR3 sequence (DNA): TGTGCCTGGAGTGTGCAGGGAGGAGAGGGGACCCAGTACTTC. V usage is TRBV30 and J usage is TRBJ2-5; maybe TRBD2 (6 bases). V lost 0 bases, J lost 7 bases, and 15 bases lay in between. Germline CDR1 and CDR2: GTSNPN and SVGIG (reference sequence). The CDR3 has 14 amino acids.

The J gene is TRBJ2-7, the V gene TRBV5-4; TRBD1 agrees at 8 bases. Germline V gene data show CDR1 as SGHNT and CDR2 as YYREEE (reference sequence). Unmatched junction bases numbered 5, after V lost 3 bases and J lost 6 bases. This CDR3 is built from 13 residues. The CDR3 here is CASSWTGLGEQYF. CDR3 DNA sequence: TGTGCCAGCAGCTGGACAGGGCTGGGCGAGCAGTACTTC.

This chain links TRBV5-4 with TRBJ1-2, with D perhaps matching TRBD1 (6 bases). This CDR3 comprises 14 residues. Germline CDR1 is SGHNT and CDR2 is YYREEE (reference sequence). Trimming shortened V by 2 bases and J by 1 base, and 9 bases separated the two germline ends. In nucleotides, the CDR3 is TGTGCCAGCAGCTTCCGGACAGATAACTATGGCTACACCTTC. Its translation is CASSFRTDNYGYTF.

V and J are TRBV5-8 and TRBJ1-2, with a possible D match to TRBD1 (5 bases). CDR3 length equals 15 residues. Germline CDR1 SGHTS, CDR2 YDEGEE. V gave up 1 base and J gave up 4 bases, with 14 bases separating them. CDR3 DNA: TGTGCCAGCAGCTTGTGGGGCCAGGCGCTCTATGGCTACACCTTC. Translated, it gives CASSLWGQALYGYTF.

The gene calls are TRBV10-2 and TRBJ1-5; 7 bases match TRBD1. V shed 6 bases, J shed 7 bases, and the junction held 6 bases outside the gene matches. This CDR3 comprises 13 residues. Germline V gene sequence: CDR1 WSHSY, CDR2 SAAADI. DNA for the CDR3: TGCGCCAGCAGCGAGGGGGCGCGGCAGCCCCAGCATTTT. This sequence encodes CASSEGARQPQHF.

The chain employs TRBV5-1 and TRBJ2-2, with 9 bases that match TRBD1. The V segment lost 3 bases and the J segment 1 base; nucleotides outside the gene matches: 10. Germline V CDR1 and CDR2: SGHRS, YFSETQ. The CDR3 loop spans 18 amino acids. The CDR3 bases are TGCGCCAGCAGCTCGTCCCTCCCGGGACAGGGGAACACCGGGGAGCTGTTTTTT. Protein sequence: CASSSSLPGQGNTGELFF. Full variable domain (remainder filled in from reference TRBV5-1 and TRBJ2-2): KAGVTQTPRYLIKTRGQQVTLSCSPISGHRSVSWYQQTPGQGLQFLFEYFSETQRNKGNFPGRFSGRQFSNSRSEMNVSTLELGDSALYLCASSSSLPGQGNTGELFFGEGSRLTVL.

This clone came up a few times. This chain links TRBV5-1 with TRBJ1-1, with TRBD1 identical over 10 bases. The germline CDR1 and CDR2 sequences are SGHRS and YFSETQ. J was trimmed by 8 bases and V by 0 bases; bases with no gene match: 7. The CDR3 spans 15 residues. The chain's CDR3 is CASSLDAGQGREAFF. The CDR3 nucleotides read TGCGCCAGCAGCTTGGATGCGGGACAGGGGCGGGAAGCTTTCTTT.

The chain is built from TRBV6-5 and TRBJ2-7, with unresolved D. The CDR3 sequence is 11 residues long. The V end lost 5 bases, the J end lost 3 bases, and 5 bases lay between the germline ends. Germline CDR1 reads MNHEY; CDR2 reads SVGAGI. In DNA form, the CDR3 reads TGTGCCAGCAGTCGAGACTACGAGCAGTACTTC. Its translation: CASSRDYEQYF.

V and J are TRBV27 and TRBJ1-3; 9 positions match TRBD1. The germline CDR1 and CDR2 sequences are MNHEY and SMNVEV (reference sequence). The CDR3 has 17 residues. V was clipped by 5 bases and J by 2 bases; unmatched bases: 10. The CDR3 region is CASSPGTGPSAGNTIYF. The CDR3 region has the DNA TGTGCCAGCAGTCCCGGGACAGGGCCTTCCGCTGGAAACACCATATATTTT.